The subject of this entry is one TCR beta chain. This specimen includes other DNA sequences encoding the same CDR3. This sample was included in a study of blood T cell repertoires in COVID-19. Clones were read by immunoSEQ multiplex PCR, and TCRdb kept only the in-frame ones, dropping some. The sample lists more than 75,000 clones; around 86% were seen once. With 4 bases removed from V and 1 base from J, the gap between germline ends came to 9 bases. From germline, CDR1 is SGHDT and CDR2 YYEEEE. This CDR3 has 13 amino acids. Source material: peripheral blood. This TCR came from an elderly woman with active or convalescent COVID-19. V and J are TRBV5-6 and TRBJ2-7; D is possibly TRBD1 (6 bases). CDR3 DNA sequence: TGTGCCAGCAGCGCCGGACAGTCCTACGAGCAGTACTTC. Amino acid sequence: CASSAGQSYEQYF.